These 8 T cell receptor beta chains were sequenced from one sample in a study of blood T cells in healthy people across ages. Then a second PCR, running roughly 7 to 11 cycles, was carried out with a sample-barcoded 5' primer and a J-beta primer mix. TCRdb passed the 5' RACE reads through MiXCR, listing each CDR3 protein once. Of about 930,000 distinct CDR3 sequences listed, roughly 29% were seen once; the top ten hold 10% to 13%. The sample also formed part of further work on T cells of mothers and their children.

Sequenced material: blood. These receptors all stem from a woman in her thirties or forties in good health.

Comment on this clonotype: The junction does not match germline at one end; this may be a read error. This chain joins TRBV6-2 or TRBV6-3 and TRBJ2-3, with D unresolved. Germline V CDR1 and CDR2: MNHEY, SVGEGT. This CDR3 is built from 13 residues. CDR3 sequence (DNA): TGTGCCAACAGTTACCACAACAGAGATACGCAGTATTTT. Its protein is CANSYHNRDTQYF.

This rearrangement joins TRBV2 to TRBJ1-3; D remains ambiguous. The germline CDR1 and CDR2 sequences are SNHLY and FYNNEI. This CDR3 is built from 12 residues. V was cut by 8 bases and J by 0 bases, with 5 bases left in between. CDR3 amino acids: CASRISGNTIYF. For the CDR3, the DNA is TGTGCCAGCCGAATCTCTGGAAACACCATATATTTT.

J is TRBJ2-1 and V is TRBV11-2; TRBD2 agrees at 14 bases. Trimming removed 2 bases from V and 6 bases from J; junction bases left unmatched: 6. The CDR3 is 17 amino acids. Germline lookup yields CDR1 SGHAT and CDR2 FQNNGV. The CDR3 sequence: CASSLHLTSGGANEQFF. The DNA for the CDR3 is TGTGCCAGCAGCTTACACCTGACTAGCGGGGGGGCCAATGAGCAGTTCTTC. The entire variable domain, with the rest obtained from reference TRBV11-2 and TRBJ2-1, is as follows: EAGVAQSPRYKIIEKRQSVAFWCNPISGHATLYWYQQILGQGPKLLIQFQNNGVVDDSQLPKDRFSAERLKGVDSTLKIQPAKLEDSAVYLCASSLHLTSGGANEQFFGPGTRLTVL.

This clonotype was detected ten times or more. The chain couples TRBV9 to TRBJ1-4; perhaps TRBD1 as D (5 bases). The V gene's germline CDR1 is SGDLS and CDR2 YYNGEE. The CDR3 runs to 15 residues. V was pared by 3 bases and J by 3 bases, with 12 bases between. The CDR3: CASSAQGRSNEKLFF. The CDR3 nucleotides read TGTGCCAGCAGCGCGCAGGGACGGTCTAATGAAAAACTGTTTTTT.

This clonotype was seen more than once but under ten times. V gene TRBV7-2 combines with J gene TRBJ1-1; tentative D call: TRBD1 (5 bases). The germline V gene has CDR1 SGHTA and CDR2 FQGNSA. This CDR3 has 16 amino acids. With 5 bases removed from V and 8 bases from J, the gap between germline ends came to 24 bases. CDR3 residues: CASSRTTGGWSAEAFF. The DNA for the CDR3 is TGTGCCAGCAGCCGCACAACGGGGGGGTGGTCGGCAGAAGCTTTCTTT.

Many counts were recorded for this clonotype. The genes are TRBV25-1 and TRBJ2-7, with 8 bases matching TRBD1. The germline V gene encodes CDR1 MGHDK and CDR2 SYGVNS. The CDR3 spans 13 residues. V trimming: 8 bases; J trimming: 2 bases; junction bases outside the gene matches: 5. Written as DNA, the CDR3 is TGTGCCAGCCTGGACAGGGTAACCTACGAGCAGTACTTC. As protein: CASLDRVTYEQYF.

The chain's CDR3 is CASTRGMSQETQYF. In nucleotides, the CDR3 is TGCGCCAGCACCCGAGGGATGAGTCAAGAGACCCAGTACTTC. V is TRBV5-1 and J is TRBJ2-5; D possibly corresponds to TRBD2 (5 bases). The CDR3 length is 14 residues. Germline CDR1 reads SGHRS; CDR2 reads YFSETQ. Deletions cut 6 bases from V and 2 bases from J, with 14 bases between.

This clonotype was observed a few times. The rearrangement joins TRBV9 to TRBJ2-2; unclear D gene. V lost 4 bases and J 4 bases, leaving 20 bases between the germline ends. The germline V gene encodes CDR1 SGDLS and CDR2 YYNGEE. This CDR3 has 17 residues. The CDR3 sequence: CASSPTGEVRSTGELFF. The DNA of the CDR3 is TGTGCCAGCAGCCCGACGGGTGAGGTACGAAGCACCGGGGAGCTGTTTTTT.